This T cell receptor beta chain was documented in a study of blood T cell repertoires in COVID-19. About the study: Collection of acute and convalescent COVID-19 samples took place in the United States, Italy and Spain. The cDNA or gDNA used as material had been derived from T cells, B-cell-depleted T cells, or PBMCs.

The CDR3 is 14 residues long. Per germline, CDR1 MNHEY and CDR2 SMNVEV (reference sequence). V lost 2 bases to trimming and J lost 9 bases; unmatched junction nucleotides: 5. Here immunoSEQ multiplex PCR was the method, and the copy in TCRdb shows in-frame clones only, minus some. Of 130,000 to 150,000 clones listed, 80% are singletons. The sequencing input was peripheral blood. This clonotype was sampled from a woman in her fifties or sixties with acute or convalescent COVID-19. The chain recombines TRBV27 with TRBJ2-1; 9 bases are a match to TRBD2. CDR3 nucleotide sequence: TGTGCCAGCAGTTTAGCGGGGGGGCTCGGTGAGCAGTTCTTC. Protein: CASSLAGGLGEQFF.